These 25 T cell receptor beta chains originate from one sample sequenced in a study of blood T cell repertoires in COVID-19. The repertoire was sequenced with immunoSEQ multiplex PCR; TCRdb's copy has only in-frame clones and lacks some. The sample consists of about 300,000 clones, over 75% of them appearing once. Sequenced material: PBMCs or T cells enriched from blood (not recorded which). All receptors come from a young man who had recovered from COVID-19.

The chain joins TRBV7-2 to TRBJ2-7, with D perhaps matching TRBD1 (5 bases). V was pared by 2 bases and J by 3 bases, with 11 bases between. Per the germline V gene, CDR1 is SGHTA and CDR2 is FQGNSA. This CDR3 is 14 amino acids long. The CDR3 protein is CASSLLGHNYEQYF. The CDR3 DNA is TGTGCCAGCAGCTTATTAGGACACAACTACGAGCAGTACTTC.

V gene TRBV6-5 combines with J gene TRBJ1-1; D gene ambiguous. Trimming left V 7 bases short and J 1 base short, with 10 bases between. Germline loops: CDR1 MNHEY, CDR2 SVGAGI. The CDR3 consists of 13 residues. CDR3 sequence reads: CASTRTANTEAFF. The DNA for the CDR3 is TGTGCCAGCACCCGTACAGCGAACACTGAAGCTTTCTTT.

J is TRBJ1-2 and V is TRBV6-4, with D unresolved. The germline CDR1 and CDR2 sequences are MRHNA and SNTAGT. The CDR3 spans 13 residues. V was trimmed by 2 bases and J by 8 bases, leaving 12 bases between them. CDR3 region: CASSDQDSGGYTF. CDR3 coding DNA: TGTGCCAGCAGTGACCAGGATAGCGGGGGCTACACCTTC.

This chain joins TRBV11-3 and TRBJ2-7; TRBD1 matches 9 bases. V shed 5 bases, J shed 2 bases, and the junction held 7 bases outside the gene matches. The CDR3 is 15 residues long. The germline CDR1 and CDR2 sequences are SGHNT and YENEEA. CDR3 in amino acids: CASSQTGTGTYEQYF. The CDR3, as DNA: TGTGCCAGCAGCCAAACCGGGACAGGGACCTACGAGCAGTACTTC.

V usage is TRBV18 and J usage is TRBJ1-2, with 11 positions matching TRBD1. CDR3 length equals 15 residues. Trimming cost V 0 bases and J 5 bases; bases outside gene matches: 2. CDR1 is KGHSH, CDR2 LQKENI, per germline. Written as DNA, the CDR3 is TGTGCCAGCTCACCACCGGGACAGGGGGGTTATGGCTACACCTTC. This encodes CASSPPGQGGYGYTF. Looking up the rest from reference TRBV18 and TRBJ1-2 gives the full variable domain: NAGVMQNPRHLVRRRGQEARLRCSPMKGHSHVYWYRQLPEEGLKFMVYLQKENIIDESGMPKERFSAEFPKEGPSILRIQQVVRGDSAAYFCASSPPGQGGYGYTFGSGTRLTVV.

J is TRBJ2-7 and V is TRBV6-5, with a tentative D call TRBD2 (6 bases). From germline, CDR1 is MNHEY and CDR2 SVGAGI. The CDR3 extends over 15 amino acids. The V end lost 0 bases, the J end lost 6 bases, and 15 bases lay between the germline ends. As DNA, the CDR3 is TGTGCCAGCAGTTACTCGAGGACCCCCGGGGGCGAGCAGTACTTC. Its translation: CASSYSRTPGGEQYF.

The chain joins TRBV11-2 to TRBJ2-1; 7 bases are shared with TRBD1. With V trimmed by 0 bases and J by 2 bases, 4 bases remained unmatched. Germline CDR1 reads SGHAT; CDR2 reads FQNNGV. The CDR3 sequence is 16 residues long. The CDR3: CASSLEGDRTYNEQFF. The CDR3 nucleotides are TGTGCCAGCAGCTTAGAAGGGGACAGAACCTACAATGAGCAGTTCTTC.

This chain links TRBV15 with TRBJ2-1; 10 nucleotides match TRBD1. The CDR3 consists of 17 residues. Germline loops: CDR1 LNHNV, CDR2 YYDKDF (reference sequence). V gave up 5 bases and J gave up 3 bases; unmatched junction bases: 10. CDR3 residues: CATSGRDRGVHYNEQFF. The CDR3 nucleotides read TGTGCCACCAGCGGCCGGGACAGGGGAGTTCACTACAATGAGCAGTTCTTC. Full variable domain (outside the CDR3, taken from reference TRBV15 and TRBJ2-1): DAMVIQNPRYQVTQFGKPVTLSCSQTLNHNVMYWYQQKSSQAPKLLFHYYDKDFNNEADTPDNFQSRRPNTSFCFLDIRSPGLGDTAMYLCATSGRDRGVHYNEQFFGPGTRLTVL.

The chain uses TRBV7-9 and TRBJ2-1, with D possibly matching TRBD1 (5 bases). The V end lost 1 base, the J end lost 8 bases, and 9 bases lay between the germline ends. Per the germline V gene, CDR1 is SEHNR and CDR2 is FQNEAQ (reference sequence). The CDR3 runs to 13 residues. This CDR3 is CASSLGQPDEQFF. The CDR3 DNA follows: TGTGCCAGCAGCTTAGGACAGCCCGATGAGCAGTTCTTC.

Worth noting for this clone: Additional DNA sequences in this sample encode the identical CDR3. The chain uses TRBV18 and TRBJ2-7; maybe TRBD1 (7 bases). CDR3 size: 15 residues. Germline CDR1 reads KGHSH; CDR2 reads LQKENI. Trimming removed 0 bases at V and 2 bases at J, with 11 bases between. CDR3 in DNA: TGTGCCAGCTCACCACCTCAGGGGGGAACCTACGAGCAGTACTTC. This gives the protein CASSPPQGGTYEQYF.

The chain uses TRBV28 and TRBJ2-1, with D tentatively TRBD1 (6 bases). CDR3 size: 15 residues. V lost 5 bases, J lost 4 bases, and 15 bases lay in between. Per the germline V gene, CDR1 is MDHEN and CDR2 is SYDVKM. CDR3 sequence: CASSIARRGYNEQFF. The CDR3 DNA is TGTGCCAGCAGTATCGCCCGCAGGGGTTACAATGAGCAGTTCTTC. Variable domain in full (rest from reference TRBV28 and TRBJ2-1): DVKVTQSSRYLVKRTGEKVFLECVQDMDHENMFWYRQDPGLGLRLIYFSYDVKMKEKGDIPEGYSVSREKKERFSLILESASTNQTSMYLCASSIARRGYNEQFFGPGTRLTVL.

Comment on this clone: The same CDR3 is also encoded by other DNA sequences in this sample. The chain uses TRBV19 and TRBJ2-7, with TRBD1 as a possible D gene (5 bases). Trimming took off 3 bases at V and 3 bases at J, with 12 bases between the two ends. The V gene's germline CDR1 is LNHDA and CDR2 SQIVND (reference sequence). This CDR3 is 14 amino acids long. CDR3 protein: CASSISAGHYEQYF. The CDR3 nucleotides read TGTGCCAGTAGTATCTCGGCTGGACACTACGAGCAGTACTTC.

This sequence joins TRBV28 and TRBJ1-2; no clear D gene. The length of the CDR3 is 14 residues. Between the trimmed V and J ends, which lost 8 bases and 4 bases, there was a span of 17 bases. Per germline, CDR1 MDHEN and CDR2 SYDVKM. CDR3 amino acids: CASLSPARVYGYTF. In DNA form, the CDR3 reads TGTGCCAGCCTCAGTCCGGCACGGGTCTATGGCTACACCTTC.

Worth noting for this clone: An end of the junction does not agree with germline; a read error may underlie this. This rearrangement joins TRBV11-3 to TRBJ1-1; D ambiguous. Germline assignment: CDR1 SGHNT and CDR2 YENEEA. This CDR3 has 14 amino acids. The CDR3 DNA reads TGTGCCACCAGCAGCGTCCCCGGGAACACTGAAGCTTTCTTT. It is translated as CATSSVPGNTEAFF.

V usage is TRBV5-1 and J usage is TRBJ2-2; D gene ambiguous. V shed 0 bases and J shed 9 bases, with 12 bases lying between them. The CDR3 is made up of 14 amino acids. CDR1 and CDR2 from the germline V gene are SGHRS and YFSETQ. In DNA, the CDR3 is TGCGCCAGCAGCTTGGTTGACAAAGCCAGGGAGCTGTTTTTT. This codes for CASSLVDKARELFF.

The CDR3: CASSERGLAPGVEQYF. The CDR3 DNA is TGCGCCAGCAGTGAGAGGGGACTGGCCCCCGGGGTCGAGCAGTACTTC. The V gene is TRBV10-1, the J gene TRBJ2-7; possibly TRBD2 for D (6 bases). The germline CDR1 and CDR2 sequences are WNHNN and SYGVQD (reference sequence). Trimming cost V 2 bases and J 6 bases, with 20 bases left between them. The CDR3 sequence is 16 residues long.

This clone was counted a few times. The V and J genes are TRBV3-1 (or the pseudogene TRBV3-2) and TRBJ2-1, with TRBD2 identical over 8 bases. Losses at the gene ends were 4 bases for V and 7 bases for J; bases not matched to a gene: 9. The CDR3 has 15 residues. Germline V gene lookup returns CDR1 LGHDT and CDR2 YNNKEL (reference sequence). CDR3 bases: TGTGCCAGCAGCCGCCAGGCGGGGGGAAGGAATGAGCAGTTCTTC. Translated, it gives CASSRQAGGRNEQFF.

This rearrangement joins TRBV14 to TRBJ1-2; D gene ambiguous. V shed 4 bases and J shed 3 bases, with 9 bases lying between them. This CDR3 is 13 amino acids long. Germline V lookup: CDR1 SGHDN, CDR2 FVKESK. The CDR3 DNA follows: TGTGCCAGCAGCCCCAGACGGGACTATGGCTACACCTTC. It encodes CASSPRRDYGYTF.

This clone was seen just once. The rearrangement joins TRBV10-2 to TRBJ2-5; D possibly corresponds to TRBD1 (6 bases). The CDR3 runs 17 residues. Germline V gives CDR1 WSHSY, CDR2 SAAADI. The ends were cut back, 3 bases at V and 1 base at J, with 18 bases in the middle. CDR3 amino acids: CASSDPSVGASQETQYF. Here the CDR3 DNA reads TGCGCCAGCAGTGATCCCTCGGTGGGGGCTTCCCAAGAGACCCAGTACTTC.

This chain uses TRBV5-1 with TRBJ2-3; D is perhaps TRBD2 (5 bases). V lost 1 base, J lost 5 bases, and 14 bases lay in between. The CDR3 extends over 15 amino acids. From germline, CDR1 is SGHRS and CDR2 YFSETQ. The CDR3 is CASSLSSQEGDTQYF. CDR3 nucleotide sequence: TGCGCCAGCAGCTTGTCCAGTCAAGAGGGAGATACGCAGTATTTT.

The chain links TRBV12-3 or TRBV12-4 to TRBJ2-7, with D hard to call. The ends were cut back, 6 bases at V and 0 bases at J, with 6 bases in the middle. The CDR3 runs 12 residues. The CDR3 DNA follows: TGTGCCAGCAGAGGAGACTCCTACGAGCAGTACTTC. This codes for CASRGDSYEQYF.

The V gene is TRBV19, the J gene TRBJ1-3; D ambiguous. Germline CDR1 LNHDA, CDR2 SQIVND (reference sequence). Trimming shortened V by 5 bases and J by 2 bases, and 10 bases separated the two germline ends. CDR3 length: 14 residues. CDR3 residues: CASSRSHAGNTIYF. The CDR3 coding sequence is TGTGCCAGTAGTCGGTCGCACGCTGGAAACACCATATATTTT.

The V call is TRBV5-1, the J call TRBJ2-5; 10 bases fit TRBD1. This CDR3 is built from 15 residues. Trimming removed 4 bases from V and 2 bases from J; junction bases left unmatched: 5. In germline, CDR1 is SGHRS, CDR2 YFSETQ. CDR3 in DNA: TGCGCCAGCAGCCGCGGGACAGGGGATCAAGAGACCCAGTACTTC. Amino acids: CASSRGTGDQETQYF.

The gene calls are TRBV5-8 and TRBJ2-7; a weak D match, TRBD1 (6 bases). The CDR3 spans 13 residues. V lost 7 bases and J lost 5, with 16 bases in between. Looked up from germline, CDR1 is SGHTS and CDR2 is YDEGEE. CDR3 in amino acids: CASGPGRGNEQYF. The CDR3 DNA sequence: TGTGCCAGCGGGCCGGGCAGGGGCAACGAGCAGTACTTC.

The CDR3 spells CASSWAIDTQYF. The CDR3 nucleotides read TGTGCCAGCAGTTGGGCTATAGATACGCAGTATTTT. The rearrangement uses TRBV12-3 or TRBV12-4 and TRBJ2-3; no clear D gene. Trimming removed 4 bases at V and 5 bases at J, with 7 bases between. The CDR3 is made up of 12 amino acids.